A single sample is the source of the 25 T cell receptor beta chains below, sequenced in a study of CD8 T cells in ankylosing spondylitis. TCRdb independently ran MiXCR on the 5' RACE reads; one entry per CDR3 protein. This repertoire shows 220,000 or so distinct CDR3 sequences, about 17% found once; its top ten account for 40% to 50%. Which antigens these TCRs recognize remains unknown. Findings and caveats of the study: What appeared characteristic of ankylosing spondylitis blood was a TCR beta motif of eight highly homologous variants.

The specimen was blood, either unsorted or a sorted T cell fraction (not recorded which). The receptors come from a male donor with ankylosing spondylitis.

The CDR3 region has the DNA TGCGCCAGCAGAATCGGGGGGGTCGGGTGGACTGAAGCTTTCTTT. It codes for CASRIGGVGWTEAFF. V and J are TRBV5-1 and TRBJ1-1; possibly TRBD1 for D (5 bases). The CDR3 contains 15 residues. The germline V and J ends were trimmed by 5 bases and 5 bases, with 19 bases remaining between them. Germline V gene lookup returns CDR1 SGHRS and CDR2 YFSETQ.

This clonotype was detected only a few times. The chain has TRBV5-1 and TRBJ1-2; 12 bases agree with TRBD1. The CDR3 totals 16 residues. V was pared by 3 bases and J by 0 bases, with 3 bases of the junction left unmatched. The V gene's germline CDR1 is SGHRS and CDR2 YFSETQ. The CDR3 DNA sequence: TGCGCCAGCAGCTCGGGGACAGGGGGCGCTAACTATGGCTACACCTTC. It is translated as CASSSGTGGANYGYTF.

This clonotype has at least ten counts. The chain uses TRBV6-1 and TRBJ2-1, with a tentative D call TRBD2 (6 bases). From germline, CDR1 is MNHNS and CDR2 SASEGT. This CDR3 is 15 amino acids long. Trimming left V 0 bases short and J 3 bases short, with 9 bases between. The CDR3 is CASSEAAGNYNEQFF. Here the CDR3 DNA reads TGTGCCAGCAGTGAAGCGGCGGGAAACTACAATGAGCAGTTCTTC.

V is TRBV29-1 and J is TRBJ2-7; 9 positions match TRBD1. Germline CDR1 and CDR2: SQVTM and ANQGSEA. This CDR3 comprises 13 residues. Trimming at V came to 4 bases and at J to 4 bases, leaving 5 bases not matched to a gene. The CDR3 DNA follows: TGCAGCGTTGGACCACAGGGGGCTTACGAGCAGTACTTC. The encoded protein is CSVGPQGAYEQYF.

The chain links TRBV6-1 to TRBJ2-7; possible D gene TRBD1, 7 bases. The CDR3 sequence is 18 residues long. V lost 0 bases, J lost 2 bases, and 20 bases lay in between. CDR1 is MNHNS and CDR2 is SASEGT in the germline V gene. The CDR3 DNA sequence: TGTGCCAGCAGTGAAGCACAGGGACAGACTAGTTTCCCCTACGAGCAGTACTTC. Its translation is CASSEAQGQTSFPYEQYF.

This clonotype was counted ten times or more. The chain has TRBV7-9 and TRBJ1-2, with unresolved D. The CDR3 spans 16 residues. The V gene's germline CDR1 is SEHNR and CDR2 FQNEAQ (reference sequence). V lost 1 base, J lost 3 bases, and 15 bases lay in between. The CDR3 nucleotides read TGTGCCAGCAGCTTAGAGGTGACCGCGGGTTACTATGGCTACACCTTC. Protein product: CASSLEVTAGYYGYTF.

This rearrangement joins TRBV6-2 or TRBV6-3 to TRBJ2-1; possible D gene TRBD2, 5 bases. This CDR3 comprises 17 residues. Trimming cost V 0 bases and J 3 bases, with 15 bases left between them. Germline V lookup: CDR1 MNHEY, CDR2 SVGEGT. The CDR3 region is CASSYSMTTSGYNEQFF. The CDR3 DNA follows: TGTGCCAGCAGTTACTCCATGACTACCTCGGGCTACAATGAGCAGTTCTTC.

This clonotype was seen more than once but under ten times. The genes are TRBV3-1 and TRBJ2-5; D is ambiguous. CDR1 is LGHDT and CDR2 is YNNKEL in the germline V gene (reference sequence). The CDR3 sequence is 15 residues long. V dropped 2 bases and J dropped 1 base, with 11 bases sitting between them. CDR3 in DNA: TGTGCCAGCAGCCAATTAGGGAACCCCCAAGAGACCCAGTACTTC. Translating it yields CASSQLGNPQETQYF.

The CDR3 nucleotides read TGCGCCAGCAGTGAGTCCGACAGGGGCGAGATCTTGGATCAGCCCCAGCATTTT. Encoded protein: CASSESDRGEILDQPQHF. The chain has TRBV10-2 and TRBJ1-5; 8 positions agree with TRBD1. V trimming: 0 bases; J trimming: 5 bases; junction bases outside the gene matches: 12. The V gene's germline CDR1 is WSHSY and CDR2 SAAADI. CDR3 length: 18 residues.

This clonotype was counted a few times. The genes are TRBV12-3 or TRBV12-4 and TRBJ2-7, with 7 bases lining up with TRBD1. The length of the CDR3 is 16 residues. V gave up 1 base and J gave up 4 bases; unmatched junction bases: 10. This CDR3 reads CASSLGRGQVSYEQYF. DNA for the CDR3: TGTGCCAGCAGTTTAGGCCGAGGACAGGTATCGTACGAGCAGTACTTC.

In its sample, this clonotype was seen a few times. This chain joins TRBV12-3 or TRBV12-4 and TRBJ1-1; 10 bases agree with TRBD1. The CDR3 covers 17 residues. V was clipped by 0 bases and J by 3 bases; unmatched bases: 7. The CDR3 loop reads CASSLAPGQGSDTEAFF. In DNA form, the CDR3 reads TGTGCCAGCAGTTTAGCCCCGGGACAGGGGTCGGACACTGAAGCTTTCTTT.

This clonotype was counted a few times. The V gene is TRBV12-3 or TRBV12-4, the J gene TRBJ1-1, with no clear D. V lost 0 bases and J lost 2, with 7 bases in between. The CDR3 is made up of 14 amino acids. The CDR3 spells CASSLAAFNTEAFF. The CDR3 coding sequence is TGTGCCAGCAGTTTAGCCGCGTTTAACACTGAAGCTTTCTTT.

The chain links TRBV23-1 to TRBJ2-1, with 8 nucleotides matching TRBD1. TRBV23-1 is identified as an open reading frame with a role that is uncertain. The CDR3 sequence is 15 residues long. With V trimmed by 1 base and J by 8 bases, 7 bases remained unmatched. The CDR3 region is CASSQYTGGEDEQFF. The CDR3, as DNA: TGCGCCAGCAGTCAATATACAGGGGGAGAGGATGAGCAGTTCTTC.

Only a few counts were recorded for this clonotype. CDR3 coding DNA: TGTGCCAGCAGCCAAGAGGACAGGGGCTACGAGCAGTACTTC. Translated: CASSQEDRGYEQYF. This chain joins TRBV4-2 and TRBJ2-7; 9 bases are shared with TRBD1. This CDR3 is 14 amino acids long. V shed 0 bases and J 3 bases; nucleotides not matched to a gene: 0. CDR1 and CDR2 (germline): LGHNA, YNFKEQ.

In its sample, this clonotype was seen many times. The CDR3 loop is CASTLGGGTQYF. CDR3 DNA sequence: TGTGCCAGCACCCTAGGAGGGGGTACGCAGTATTTT. The chain joins TRBV12-3 or TRBV12-4 to TRBJ2-3; D possibly uses TRBD1 or TRBD2 (6 bases each). Trimming cost V 7 bases and J 8 bases, with 13 bases left between them. CDR3 length: 12 amino acids.

V and J are TRBV3-1 and TRBJ2-7; 10 positions agree with TRBD2. Germline assignment: CDR1 LGHDT and CDR2 YNNKEL (reference sequence). V shed 3 bases and J 2 bases; nucleotides not matched to a gene: 7. The CDR3 has 16 amino acids. In nucleotides, the CDR3 is TGTGCCAGCAGCCAGCTTTTTGGACTAGCGGCCTACGAGCAGTACTTC. Encoded protein: CASSQLFGLAAYEQYF.

This clonotype was seen a handful of times. The gene calls are TRBV5-1 and TRBJ2-7; TRBD1 matches 9 bases. In germline, CDR1 is SGHRS, CDR2 YFSETQ. The CDR3 loop spans 15 amino acids. The J segment lost 2 bases and the V segment lost 4 bases, leaving 7 bases of the junction unmatched. The CDR3 DNA reads TGCGCCAGCAGCGGGGGACAGGGAAGGACCTACGAGCAGTACTTC. It is translated as CASSGGQGRTYEQYF.

This clonotype came up a few times. The chain combines TRBV11-1 with TRBJ2-7; 12 bases fit TRBD2. The V segment lost 5 bases and the J segment 0 bases; nucleotides outside the gene matches: 14. This CDR3 has 19 amino acids. Germline lookup yields CDR1 SGHAT and CDR2 FQDESV (reference sequence). CDR3 protein: CASSVLTTSGSVFSYEQYF. CDR3 DNA: TGTGCCAGCAGCGTCCTTACGACTAGCGGGAGCGTTTTCTCCTACGAGCAGTACTTC.

Here the CDR3 reads CASSLTRGSGNTIYF. Written as DNA, the CDR3 is TGTGCCAGCAGTTTGACACGGGGCTCTGGAAACACCATATATTTT. The rearrangement joins TRBV28 to TRBJ1-3; no firm D call. Trimming shortened V by 3 bases and J by 0 bases, and 9 bases separated the two germline ends. The length of the CDR3 is 15 residues. Per germline, CDR1 MDHEN and CDR2 SYDVKM.

This clonotype is a singleton in its sample. The rearrangement links TRBV27 to TRBJ2-2; 8 bases are a match to TRBD2. The CDR3 is made up of 17 amino acids. Germline loops: CDR1 MNHEY, CDR2 SMNVEV (reference sequence). V was clipped by 1 base and J by 4 bases; unmatched bases: 8. The CDR3 loop is CASSLWGIAGSTGELFF. The CDR3 region has the DNA TGTGCCAGCAGTTTATGGGGGATAGCGGGAAGCACCGGGGAGCTGTTTTTT.

A few counts support this clonotype. This sequence joins TRBV7-9 and TRBJ2-1; a weak D match, TRBD1 (6 bases). From germline, CDR1 is SEHNR and CDR2 FQNEAQ (reference sequence). The V and J ends lost 0 bases and 9 bases respectively, with 9 bases between them. The length of the CDR3 is 13 residues. The CDR3 DNA is TGTGCCAGCAGCTTAGCAGCAGGGGTTGAGCAGTTCTTC. Translation: CASSLAAGVEQFF.

This clonotype was found a few times. This chain connects TRBV28 to TRBJ1-5; TRBD1 matches at 7 bases. V trimming: 8 bases; J trimming: 6 bases; junction bases outside the gene matches: 16. Germline CDR1 reads MDHEN; CDR2 reads SYDVKM. This CDR3 is 16 amino acids long. The CDR3 protein is CASQRNRQGSFQPQHF. The CDR3, as DNA: TGTGCCAGCCAGCGGAACCGACAGGGATCTTTTCAGCCCCAGCATTTT.

This clonotype was detected only a few times. J is TRBJ2-2 and V is TRBV12-3 or TRBV12-4; D unclear. CDR3 length equals 16 residues. Trimming cost V 0 bases and J 5 bases, with 13 bases left between them. CDR3: CASSLAYGDGTGELFF. The CDR3 DNA reads as TGTGCCAGCAGTTTAGCGTATGGGGATGGGACCGGGGAGCTGTTTTTT.

J is TRBJ2-2 and V is TRBV6-1; D is uncertain. This CDR3 has 15 amino acids. V lost 0 bases and J lost 5, with 10 bases in between. The germline V gene encodes CDR1 MNHNS and CDR2 SASEGT. In DNA form, the CDR3 reads TGTGCCAGCAGTGAAGCGAACTACCCGACCGGGGAGCTGTTTTTT. This encodes CASSEANYPTGELFF.

In this sample, this clonotype turned up many times. The chain couples TRBV5-1 to TRBJ2-1, with D hard to call. This CDR3 spans 16 amino acids. The V end lost 0 bases, the J end lost 5 bases, and 15 bases lay between the germline ends. CDR1 is SGHRS and CDR2 is YFSETQ in the germline V gene. CDR3: CASSLDFPARNNEQFF. As DNA, the CDR3 is TGCGCCAGCAGCTTGGACTTCCCAGCGAGGAACAATGAGCAGTTCTTC.